The following is a TCR beta chain sequence with its context. Participants came from around 25 US areas, aged about 18 to 95 years. Categorization into cohorts depended on clinical history that participants reported. The CDR3 is made up of 17 amino acids. Germline CDR1 SGDLS, CDR2 YYNGEE. Trimming cost V 4 bases and J 1 base; bases outside gene matches: 10. The sample is drawn from a study of blood T cell repertoires in COVID-19. Using immunoSEQ multiplex PCR, the repertoire was profiled, and TCRdb retains in-frame clones only, with some absent. The sample gives some 350,000 clones, roughly 88% of which show up once; 5% is in the top ten.

The specimen was PBMCs or T cells enriched from blood (not recorded which). The chain combines TRBV9 with TRBJ2-2; TRBD2 aligns across 7 bases. This TCR came from a man in his thirties or forties who had recovered from COVID-19. This CDR3 is CASSNPGGTKNTGELFF. The CDR3, as DNA: TGTGCCAGCAGCAACCCTGGAGGGACTAAGAACACCGGGGAGCTGTTTTTT.